This T cell receptor (beta chain) was captured by sequencing in a study of blood T cell repertoires in COVID-19. Study-wide background: Collection of acute and convalescent COVID-19 samples took place in the United States, Italy and Spain. The analysed material was cDNA or gDNA that came from T cells, B-cell-depleted T cells, or PBMCs.

Looked up from germline, CDR1 is KGHDR and CDR2 is SFDVKD. V was pared by 5 bases and J by 0 bases, with 7 bases between. This CDR3 is 14 amino acids long. Under the authors' procedure: Scientists estimated how many nucleated cells there were by amplifying reference gene primers. Some clones are missing from TCRdb's copy, which holds only in-frame ones; the method was immunoSEQ multiplex PCR. D and trimming were read from the DNA, whereas the V and J calls and clone size are those reported in that table. The sample carries 200,000 to 250,000 clones, 80% to 85% recorded once. The chain combines TRBV24-1 with TRBJ2-1; no definite D call. The source material was PBMCs or T cells enriched from blood (not recorded which). This sequence originates from a woman aged 50 to 60 with acute COVID-19. CDR3 in DNA: TGTGCCACCAGTGCCGAGAGCTCCTACAATGAGCAGTTCTTC. Translation: CATSAESSYNEQFF.